This T cell receptor beta chain emerged from a study of cytomegalovirus exposure and HLA in healthy donors. Across the study: Within the Caucasian-associated ancestry cluster were roughly 81% of the 398 genotyped donors. Overall study results and limits: A later analysis linked a missense DCLRE1C variant to TCR beta V- and J-gene trimming. Information on immune exposure was restricted to one variable (CMV serostatus).

To note about this clone: The antigen remains undetermined.

The PCR ran on 60 Vbeta and 13 Jbeta primers. Assay used: immunoSEQ multiplex PCR; TCRdb lists only in-frame clones, some missing. This sample has 160,000 or so clones, with roughly nine tenths found just once. CDR3 length equals 17 residues. This TCR was sampled from a woman between 25 and 40 years old in good health and CMV-seronegative. Sequencing used PBMCs. The rearrangement uses TRBV21-1 and TRBJ1-3; the D call of TRBD1 is as the table states it, not checked on the DNA. TRBV21-1 is tagged as a pseudogene. The CDR3 reads CASSKAPRGYSGNTIYF. The DNA for the CDR3 is TGTGCCAGCAGCAAAGCCCCAAGGGGTTACTCTGGAAACACCATATATTTT.